This TCR beta chain was captured by sequencing in a study of T cell repertoires in cytomegalovirus infection. Study summary: The authors relied on CMV epitopes, both recently identified HLA-C-restricted and well-studied HLA-B-restricted. Matching HLA type, along with CMV infection, was indicated by public TCR beta signatures.

TCRdb independently ran MiXCR on the reads; one entry per CDR3 protein. The sample yields some 900,000 distinct CDR3 sequences, 32% seen once. Study observations and caveats: In two of eight donors, the top clonotype was HLA-C-restricted CMV-specific.

Per germline, CDR1 LGHNA and CDR2 YNFKEQ. The ends were cut back, 0 bases at V and 10 bases at J, with 9 bases in the middle. The CDR3 spans 12 residues. The sample holds one count of this clonotype. Its antigen is as yet unknown. This TCR derives from a human donor in good health (CMV status not recorded). Some clones in this sample may be carry-over from other donors' samples. The sample consisted of cultured CD8+ T cells from PBMCs, taken from culture after CMV antigen stimulation. J is TRBJ1-2 and V is TRBV4-2; D call uncertain. As DNA, the CDR3 is TGTGCCAGCAGCCAAGACAATACCCCCTACACCTTC. It specifies CASSQDNTPYTF.